In this sample, the clone carrying this T cell receptor beta chain turned up a few times. This sample was taken from a study of human T cells and chemical hapten exposure. TCRdb re-called the RACE reads through MiXCR, storing one row per CDR3 protein. Here the sample spans around 380,000 distinct CDR3 sequences, nearly 5% being singletons. The time point here: patch test 1, 2 weeks after DPC sensitization. As to treatment: therapeutic diphenylcyclopropenone sensitization with weekly scalp DPC. Patients had alopecia, were aged 18 to 70, and were not pregnant. The sample was whole blood, taken in connection with sensitization to the hapten diphenylcyclopropenone (DPC). This TCR derives from a woman between 50 and 59 years old with alopecia areata. Some clones in this sample may be carry-over from other donors' samples.

The CDR3 reads CASTLGQGRTNYGYTF. CDR3 nucleotide sequence: TGTGCCAGCACCCTGGGACAGGGGCGAACTAACTATGGCTACACCTTC. The chain links TRBV28 to TRBJ1-2, with 10 bases lining up with TRBD1. Germline values: CDR1 MDHEN, CDR2 SYDVKM. The V gene end was trimmed by 7 bases and the J gene end by 0 bases; junction bases not matched to a gene: 8. The CDR3 has 16 amino acids.